This is a list of T cell receptor beta chains from one sample in a study of a mutant IDH1 vaccine in newly diagnosed glioma. The table came from immunoSEQ multiplex PCR; TCRdb's copy has only in-frame clones and leaves some out. The sample contains roughly 71,000 clones, around 85% of which appear only once. The specimen was PBMCs, collected from a glioma patient treated with radiotherapy, temozolomide or both. The receptors here all came from a man in his thirties or forties with glioma. Both conserved end residues are trimmed from each CDR3. Each record gives: V gene, D gene, CDR3 length, CDR3 protein. The D gene is left open where the match is weak.

TRBV7-9 | . | 12 | ATSGTVNTGELF
TRBV5-4 | . | 13 | ASSSLRGLNYGYT
TRBV6-1 | . | 11 | ASSTGPNQPQH
TRBV25-1 | . | 11 | ASSGSSSYEQY
TRBV10-2 | TRBD1 | 13 | ASSVGQTVTFEQY
TRBV6-1 | TRBD1 | 13 | ASTDRGSGNSPLH
TRBV7-9 | . | 12 | ASSRDTSTDTQY
TRBV9 | TRBD2 | 14 | ASSPRGSGGYNEQF
TRBV20-1 | . | 9 | SAVGGTVYT
TRBV6-4 | . | 16 | ASSHLGTRQSRANVLT
TRBV19 | . | 12 | ASRNGGTNEKLF
TRBV5-1 | . | 12 | ASSLAGFNEKLF
TRBV7-2 | TRBD1 | 13 | ASSLLTGGTGELF
TRBV27 | . | 12 | ASSPGQLNQPQH
TRBV6-5 | . | 14 | ASSYQGLSGANVLT
TRBV18 | . | 11 | ASSSDRRSPLH
TRBV28 | . | 11 | ASSLGWAHEQY
TRBV29-1 | TRBD1 | 11 | SVPDRVNYGYT
TRBV6-5 | TRBD2 | 13 | ASSPGLAERSEQF
TRBV6-5 | . | 12 | ASTSVRGNTEAF
TRBV30 | TRBD1 | 10 | AWWTGDPGAF
TRBV5-1 | . | 11 | ASSVTVGETQY
TRBV28 | . | 11 | ASSSFVNYGYT
TRBV18 | . | 11 | ASSPGPSYEQY
TRBV4-2 | TRBD2 | 15 | ASSQGGTSGATDTQY
TRBV5-6 | TRBD1 | 16 | ASSLSGTVSSGANVLT
TRBV5-4 | TRBD1 | 12 | ASSPGTGEDEQY
TRBV28 | . | 15 | ASSSLQGPSGANVLT
TRBV6-5 | . | 10 | ASQVRFGEQY
TRBV30 | TRBD2 | 13 | AWSLGLAIQETQY
TRBV15 | . | 12 | ATSSGRITYEQY
TRBV5-6 | . | 13 | ASSFSLVAYNEQF
TRBV28 | . | 15 | ASSLRGIDWGTQPQH
TRBV5-1 | . | 13 | ASHLTVPMNTEAF
TRBV5-8 | TRBD1 | 17 | ASSLEQGNSRSYNSPLH
TRBV13 | . | 14 | ASSLDEDRVDYGYT
TRBV10-1 | . | 12 | ASSDRLNTGELF
TRBV4-2 | TRBD2 | 14 | ASSQEERGVYNEQF
TRBV30 | TRBD1 | 11 | AWDREVGSPLH
TRBV14 | . | 11 | ASSRQANEKLF
TRBV5-6 | TRBD1 | 13 | ASSFPGQAIYEQY
TRBV7-6 | . | 14 | ASSFGVLGGPAEAF
TRBV19 | . | 10 | ASSFRTGELF
TRBV10-3 | . | 11 | AISESGNYGYT
TRBV5-1 | . | 12 | ASSYGRNTGELF